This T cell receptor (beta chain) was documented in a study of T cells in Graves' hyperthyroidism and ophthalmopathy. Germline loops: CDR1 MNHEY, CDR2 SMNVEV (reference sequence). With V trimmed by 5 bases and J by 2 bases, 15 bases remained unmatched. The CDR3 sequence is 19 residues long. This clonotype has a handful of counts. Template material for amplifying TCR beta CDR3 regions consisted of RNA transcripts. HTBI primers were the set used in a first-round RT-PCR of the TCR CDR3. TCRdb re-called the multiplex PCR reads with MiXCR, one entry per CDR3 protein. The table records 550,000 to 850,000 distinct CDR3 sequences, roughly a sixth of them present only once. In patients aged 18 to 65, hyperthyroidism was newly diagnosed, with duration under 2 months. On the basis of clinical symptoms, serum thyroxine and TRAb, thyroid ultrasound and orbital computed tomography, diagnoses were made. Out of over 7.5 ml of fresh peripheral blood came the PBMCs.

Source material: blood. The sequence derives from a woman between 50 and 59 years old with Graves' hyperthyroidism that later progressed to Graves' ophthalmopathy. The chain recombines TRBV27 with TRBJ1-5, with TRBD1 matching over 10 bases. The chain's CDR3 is CASSTFPGTGEYGNQPQHF. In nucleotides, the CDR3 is TGTGCCAGCAGTACGTTCCCCGGGACAGGGGAGTATGGCAATCAGCCCCAGCATTTT.